This entry is about one TCR beta chain. The antigen remains unidentified. The data were produced by immunoSEQ multiplex PCR, yet TCRdb's version contains in-frame clones alone and is incomplete. The data show over 15,000 clones, with approximately 70% seen just once and approximately 5.4% held by the top ten. This sample is drawn from a study of tumor-infiltrating lymphocytes in localized non-small cell lung cancer. Study-wide results and caveats: Not all patients were TCR sequenced, owing to tissue quantity.

The junction had 8 bases not matched to a gene; V was cut back by 4 bases and J by 3 bases. Germline V gene sequence: CDR1 GTSNPN, CDR2 SVGIG (reference sequence). CDR3 size: 15 residues. The chain links TRBV30 to TRBJ2-2; 7 nucleotides line up with TRBD2. The receptor was isolated from a human donor with non-small cell lung cancer. What was sequenced was lung tumor tissue. In DNA, the CDR3 is TGTGCCTGGACGAGGGAGGGAGTGGACACCGGGGAGCTGTTTTTT. Translation gives CAWTREGVDTGELFF. The variable domain in full, with the rest retrieved from reference TRBV30 and TRBJ2-2, is SQTIHQWPATLVQPVGSPLSLECTVEGTSNPNLYWYRQAAGRGLQLLFYSVGIGQISSEVPQNLSASRPQDRQFILSSKKLLLSDSGFYLCAWTREGVDTGELFFGEGSRLTVL.